These 30 T cell receptor beta chains came from one sample sequenced in a study of blood T cell repertoires in COVID-19 (dated by TCRdb to the early 2020s). The method behind the library was the immunoSEQ multiplex PCR assay. The table was pulled from immuneACCESS by TCRdb, which kept in-frame rearrangements only. Such tables lose some clones; where checked, under half of the loss comes from unresolved V genes, and the rest has no known cause. This sample lists 110,000 to 150,000 clones; 60% to 85% were detected once. Over 6.5% of the sample rests with the top ten. The specimen sequenced was peripheral blood. All receptors come from a man in his forties or fifties with active or convalescent COVID-19.

The sample holds a few counts of this clone. V and J are TRBV9 and TRBJ2-5, with 9 bases that match TRBD2. This CDR3 has 17 residues. CDR1 and CDR2 from the germline V gene are SGDLS and YYNGEE. V lost 3 bases, J lost 5 bases, and 14 bases stayed unmatched. CDR3 residues: CASSEGLAGTLRETQYF. CDR3 sequence (DNA): TGTGCCAGCAGCGAGGGGCTAGCGGGAACACTCCGCGAGACCCAGTACTTC.

Written as DNA, the CDR3 is TGTGCCAGCAGTGGGACAGGAGGCCAAGAGACCCAGTACTTC. Amino acid sequence: CASSGTGGQETQYF. V gene TRBV2 combines with J gene TRBJ2-5; the match to TRBD1 covers 7 bases. From germline, CDR1 is SNHLY and CDR2 FYNNEI. V lost 4 bases, J lost 1 base, and 3 bases stayed unmatched. This CDR3 is 14 amino acids long.

This clone was observed a single time. The rearrangement uses TRBV18 and TRBJ2-7; 13 nucleotides match TRBD2. Germline CDR1 is KGHSH and CDR2 is LQKENI. The junction had 12 bases not matched to a gene; V was cut back by 1 base and J by 6 bases. CDR3 length: 18 residues. The CDR3 DNA reads as TGTGCCAGCTCACCACGCACGACCGGACTAGCGGGAGTGAGCGAGCAGTACTTC. Protein: CASSPRTTGLAGVSEQYF.

V and J are TRBV19 and TRBJ1-2, with 9 positions matching TRBD1. The CDR3 contains 14 residues. J lost 2 bases, V lost 7 bases, and 5 bases had no gene match. Germline V gene data show CDR1 as LNHDA and CDR2 as SQIVND (reference sequence). The CDR3 loop is CASTRGTGNYGYTF. CDR3 DNA: TGTGCCAGTACCCGCGGGACAGGGAACTATGGCTACACCTTC.

This clone was seen only once. The chain joins TRBV7-2 to TRBJ2-7, with TRBD1 matching 10 bases. After removal of 0 bases from V and 2 bases from J, the junction contained 1 base not matched to a gene. The CDR3 spans 15 residues. CDR1 and CDR2 from the germline V gene are SGHTA and FQGNSA. CDR3 coding DNA: TGTGCCAGCAGCTTAGCCGGGACAGGGGCCTACGAGCAGTACTTC. Its protein is CASSLAGTGAYEQYF.

This chain connects TRBV2 to TRBJ2-2; a possible D gene is TRBD1 (6 bases). The V end was cut by 3 bases, the J end by 8 bases, with 16 bases between. This CDR3 comprises 15 residues. Germline CDR1 reads SNHLY; CDR2 reads FYNNEI. CDR3 in amino acids: CASSEVRQVGGELFF. The CDR3, as DNA: TGTGCCAGCAGTGAGGTTCGACAGGTCGGTGGGGAGCTGTTTTTT.

The chain is built from TRBV19 and TRBJ1-2, with 8 bases matching TRBD1. Looked up from germline, CDR1 is LNHDA and CDR2 is SQIVND (reference sequence). The V and J ends lost 10 bases and 7 bases, in that order; junction bases with no gene match: 11. The CDR3 is made up of 13 amino acids. The CDR3 DNA follows: TGTGCCACCGCCTTTGACAGGGGATCTGGCTACACCTTC. Translation gives CATAFDRGSGYTF.

This clone was seen just once. The chain couples TRBV13 to TRBJ2-7; weak D call: TRBD2 (6 bases). CDR1 and CDR2 (germline): PRHDT, FYEKMQ (reference sequence). This CDR3 is built from 18 residues. V dropped 5 bases and J dropped 4 bases, with 27 bases sitting between them. CDR3 amino acids: CASSRRTGDQVKGYEQYF. DNA for the CDR3: TGTGCCAGCAGCCGACGGACGGGGGACCAAGTTAAGGGTTACGAGCAGTACTTC.

This chain connects TRBV11-3 to TRBJ2-1; 9 bases line up with TRBD2. The CDR3 consists of 14 residues. Trimming at V came to 7 bases and at J to 9 bases, leaving 10 bases not matched to a gene. The germline V gene has CDR1 SGHNT and CDR2 YENEEA. The CDR3 DNA is TGTGCCAGCACTAGCGGGATGGGACGGGGTGAGCAGTTCTTC. It translates to CASTSGMGRGEQFF.

The chain combines TRBV4-1 with TRBJ1-5; weak D call: TRBD1 (5 bases). Per the germline V gene, CDR1 is MGHRA and CDR2 is YSYEKL. CDR3 size: 16 residues. Trimming shortened V by 1 base and J by 2 bases, and 12 bases separated the two germline ends. The CDR3 nucleotides are TGCGCCAGCAGCCAAGGGGGTGTAGGGGGCAATCAGCCCCAGCATTTT. It encodes CASSQGGVGGNQPQHF.

Note on this clone: This sample includes further DNA sequences coding for the same CDR3. The chain joins TRBV28 to TRBJ1-1; 11 bases are a match to TRBD1. From germline, CDR1 is MDHEN and CDR2 SYDVKM. V lost 2 bases to trimming and J lost 4 bases; unmatched junction nucleotides: 3. CDR3 length: 15 amino acids. The CDR3 here is CASSLGGTGGTEAFF. The CDR3 DNA is TGTGCCAGCAGTTTAGGTGGGACAGGGGGCACTGAAGCTTTCTTT. Together with reference TRBV28 and TRBJ1-1, the CDR3 gives the full variable domain: DVKVTQSSRYLVKRTGEKVFLECVQDMDHENMFWYRQDPGLGLRLIYFSYDVKMKEKGDIPEGYSVSREKKERFSLILESASTNQTSMYLCASSLGGTGGTEAFFGQGTRLTVV.

V usage is TRBV4-1 and J usage is TRBJ2-3; 8 bases match TRBD2. Germline CDR1 is MGHRA and CDR2 is YSYEKL. After removal of 4 bases from V and 0 bases from J, the junction contained 6 bases not matched to a gene. This CDR3 comprises 16 residues. This CDR3 is CASSLSGTGSTDTQYF. DNA for the CDR3: TGCGCCAGCAGCCTTAGCGGGACGGGTAGCACAGATACGCAGTATTTT.

This clone was recorded only once. The chain links TRBV5-1 to TRBJ1-2; 7 nucleotides align to TRBD1. After removal of 0 bases from V and 6 bases from J, the junction contained 5 bases not matched to a gene. This CDR3 region has 14 residues. Germline loops: CDR1 SGHRS, CDR2 YFSETQ. CDR3 residues: CASSLGRGGHGYTF. Here the CDR3 DNA reads TGCGCCAGCAGCTTGGGGAGAGGGGGCCATGGCTACACCTTC.

The chain recombines TRBV27 with TRBJ2-7, with a weak D call TRBD2 (5 bases). Germline CDR1 MNHEY, CDR2 SMNVEV (reference sequence). The ends were cut back, 4 bases at V and 2 bases at J, with 15 bases in the middle. This CDR3 has 15 amino acids. CDR3 amino acids: CASSSFGGWAYEQYF. Here the CDR3 DNA reads TGTGCCAGCAGTTCCTTTGGAGGTTGGGCCTACGAGCAGTACTTC.

The rearrangement joins TRBV27 to TRBJ2-3; tentatively, D is TRBD1 (6 bases). Germline assignment: CDR1 MNHEY and CDR2 SMNVEV (reference sequence). The V gene lost 5 bases and the J gene lost 2 bases, with 11 bases spanning the gap. The CDR3 loop spans 14 amino acids. CDR3 bases: TGTGCCAGCAGTACGGGACACCTCACAGATACGCAGTATTTT. Translated, it gives CASSTGHLTDTQYF.

The V call is TRBV29-1, the J call TRBJ2-2; 13 nucleotides align to TRBD2. This CDR3 is 17 amino acids long. The junction had 6 bases not matched to a gene; V was cut back by 5 bases and J by 0 bases. Germline CDR1 is SQVTM and CDR2 is ANQGSEA. CDR3 loop: CSVLSGLAGTNTGELFF. CDR3 DNA sequence: TGCAGCGTTCTCTCGGGACTAGCGGGAACGAACACCGGGGAGCTGTTTTTT.

V usage is TRBV15 and J usage is TRBJ2-7; a weak D match, TRBD2 (6 bases). Germline-derived CDR1 and CDR2 are LNHNV and YYDKDF (reference sequence). There are 16 residues in the CDR3. The V end was cut by 1 base, the J end by 6 bases, with 19 bases between. This chain's CDR3 is CATSRGPPGVVGEQYF. CDR3 bases: TGTGCCACCAGCAGAGGGCCCCCGGGGGTGGTGGGCGAGCAGTACTTC.

This clone has just one count. This chain links TRBV14 with TRBJ2-1; 9 bases agree with TRBD2. The germline V gene encodes CDR1 SGHDN and CDR2 FVKESK. Trimming took 0 bases from V and 6 from J; bases not matched to a gene: 9. The CDR3 length is 17 residues. The CDR3 region is CASSQDLGAGGPNEQFF. Written as DNA, the CDR3 is TGTGCCAGCAGCCAAGATCTGGGCGCGGGAGGGCCCAATGAGCAGTTCTTC. The variable domain in full, completed from reference TRBV14 and TRBJ2-1, reads EAGVTQFPSHSVIEKGQTVTLRCDPISGHDNLYWYRRVMGKEIKFLLHFVKESKQDESGMPNNRFLAERTGGTYSTLKVQPAELEDSGVYFCASSQDLGAGGPNEQFFGPGTRLTVL.

The chain couples TRBV4-1 to TRBJ2-7; the match to TRBD1 covers 7 bases. The germline CDR1 and CDR2 sequences are MGHRA and YSYEKL. V shed 2 bases and J 4 bases; nucleotides not matched to a gene: 2. This CDR3 region has 13 residues. CDR3 nucleotide sequence: TGCGCCAGCAGCCAATCGACAGGGTACGAGCAGTACTTC. Protein sequence: CASSQSTGYEQYF.

CDR3 nucleotides: TGTGCCAGCAGTTACTCCGTTTTCACCGGGGAGCTGTTTTTT. It translates to CASSYSVFTGELFF. The V call is TRBV6-2 or TRBV6-3, the J call TRBJ2-2, with D unclear. Trimming took 0 bases from V and 4 from J, leaving 6 bases between them. The CDR3 has 14 residues. Germline-derived CDR1 and CDR2 are MNHEY and SVGEGT.

J is TRBJ1-4 and V is TRBV25-1; TRBD1 might be the D (5 bases). Looked up from germline, CDR1 is MGHDK and CDR2 is SYGVNS. Trimming cost V 7 bases and J 8 bases, with 14 bases left between them. The CDR3 is 13 amino acids. CDR3 sequence reads: CASMRGFNEKLFF. CDR3 in DNA: TGTGCCAGCATGCGGGGCTTTAACGAAAAACTGTTTTTT.

The chain is built from TRBV27 and TRBJ1-1; D not resolved. V lost 3 bases and J lost 1, with 9 bases in between. CDR1 and CDR2 (germline): MNHEY, SMNVEV (reference sequence). CDR3 length: 14 residues. CDR3 in amino acids: CASSLGSQNTEAFF. The DNA for the CDR3 is TGTGCCAGCAGTTTGGGCAGCCAGAACACTGAAGCTTTCTTT.

This chain uses TRBV10-3 with TRBJ2-7; no definite D call. The germline CDR1 and CDR2 sequences are ENHRY and SYGVKD. Trimming removed 9 bases from V and 6 bases from J, with 21 bases in between. The CDR3 sequence is 14 residues long. Written as DNA, the CDR3 is TGTGCCATGGCTTACGACGGGTTCTCACGCGAGCAGTACTTC. As protein: CAMAYDGFSREQYF.

The chain carries TRBV6-5 and TRBJ2-2, with TRBD2 matching 12 bases. Germline CDR1 MNHEY, CDR2 SVGAGI. V lost 6 bases and J lost 6; bases outside the gene matches: 5. The CDR3 totals 15 residues. Here the CDR3 DNA reads TGTGCCAGCAGAACCGGACTAGCGGGACCCGGGGAGCTGTTTTTT. This translates into CASRTGLAGPGELFF.

The V and J genes are TRBV28 and TRBJ2-5, with 15 bases lining up with TRBD2. The CDR3 is 19 residues long. Unmatched junction bases numbered 13, after V lost 4 bases and J lost 4 bases. CDR1 and CDR2 (germline): MDHEN, SYDVKM. The CDR3 spells CASSSPGLAGGQGLETQYF. CDR3 sequence (DNA): TGTGCCAGCAGTTCCCCGGGACTAGCGGGAGGCCAGGGGTTAGAGACCCAGTACTTC.

The chain joins TRBV9 to TRBJ2-1; no clear D gene. Germline V gives CDR1 SGDLS, CDR2 YYNGEE. The V end lost 4 bases, the J end lost 1 base, and 12 bases lay between the germline ends. The CDR3 totals 15 residues. CDR3 sequence reads: CASSPRPNSYNEQFF. Here the CDR3 DNA reads TGTGCCAGCAGCCCGCGCCCAAATTCCTACAATGAGCAGTTCTTC.

The chain carries TRBV10-3 and TRBJ1-4, with 10 bases fitting TRBD1. Germline CDR1 is ENHRY and CDR2 is SYGVKD. The CDR3 covers 17 residues. Trimming took 4 bases from V and 7 from J; bases not matched to a gene: 12. The CDR3 is CAISGDRGPSRSEKLFF. The CDR3 DNA is TGTGCCATCAGTGGGGACAGGGGTCCAAGCCGGAGTGAAAAACTGTTTTTT.

This chain joins TRBV6-1 and TRBJ1-5; perhaps TRBD1 as D (6 bases). Trimming stripped 2 bases from V and 3 bases from J, with 14 bases between. Germline CDR1 and CDR2: MNHNS and SASEGT. This CDR3 has 16 residues. CDR3 sequence: CASSEFGGAVNQPQHF. CDR3 sequence (DNA): TGTGCCAGCAGTGAATTTGGGGGGGCTGTCAATCAGCCCCAGCATTTT.

V gene TRBV9 combines with J gene TRBJ2-7, with a weak D call TRBD2 (6 bases). The V end lost 1 base, the J end lost 4 bases, and 15 bases lay between the germline ends. The CDR3 spans 15 residues. CDR1 and CDR2 from the germline V gene are SGDLS and YYNGEE. The DNA of the CDR3 is TGTGCCAGCAGCGTAAGGGACTTTAATTCTTACGAGCAGTACTTC. Amino acid sequence: CASSVRDFNSYEQYF.

The chain has TRBV7-3 and TRBJ1-2; 7 nucleotides match TRBD1. V lost 2 bases, J lost 6 bases, and 9 bases stayed unmatched. The CDR3 extends over 15 amino acids. Germline loops: CDR1 SGHTA, CDR2 FQGTGA. CDR3 DNA: TGTGCCAGCAGCTTACAGGCCGGGACAGTTAATGGCTACACCTTC. This gives the protein CASSLQAGTVNGYTF.